The entry that follows covers one T cell receptor beta chain sequence. The method was immunoSEQ multiplex PCR; TCRdb's version includes in-frame clones alone and lacks a portion of them. The data contain roughly 35,000 clones, about 81% of them singletons. The sample originates from a study of OX40 agonist ivuxolimab in advanced cancers. Study-level background: The study enrolled dose-escalation patients with hepatocellular carcinoma, melanoma, renal cell or head and neck cancer. Three patients responded partially, comprising one with hepatocellular carcinoma and two with cutaneous melanoma.

CDR1 is MNHEY and CDR2 is SVGAGI in the germline V gene. The CDR3 spans 15 residues. V was clipped by 2 bases and J by 6 bases; unmatched bases: 9. The receptor was derived from an adult with an advanced solid tumor such as melanoma, head and neck, liver or kidney cancer. The input for sequencing was CD4+ or CD8+ T cells sorted from blood, taken in a trial of the OX40 agonist ivuxolimab. V and J are TRBV6-5 and TRBJ2-7, with TRBD2 matching over 8 bases. The CDR3 loop reads CASSYGRGAAGEQYF. The CDR3 DNA follows: TGTGCCAGCAGTTACGGGCGGGGGGCAGCCGGCGAGCAGTACTTC.